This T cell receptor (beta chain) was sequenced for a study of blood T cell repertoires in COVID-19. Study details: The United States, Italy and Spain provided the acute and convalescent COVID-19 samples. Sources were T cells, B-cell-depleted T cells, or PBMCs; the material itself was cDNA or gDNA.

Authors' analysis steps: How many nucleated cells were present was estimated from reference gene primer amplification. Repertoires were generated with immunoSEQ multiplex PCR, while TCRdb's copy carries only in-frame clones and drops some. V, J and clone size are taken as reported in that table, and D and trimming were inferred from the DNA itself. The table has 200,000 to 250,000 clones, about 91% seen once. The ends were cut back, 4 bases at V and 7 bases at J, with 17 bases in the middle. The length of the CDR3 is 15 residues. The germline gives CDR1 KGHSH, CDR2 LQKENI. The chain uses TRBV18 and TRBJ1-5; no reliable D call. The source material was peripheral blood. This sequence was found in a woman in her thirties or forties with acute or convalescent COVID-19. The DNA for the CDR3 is TGTGCCAGCTCACTCGACGACGGGAGAGGGCAGCCCCAGCATTTT. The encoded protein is CASSLDDGRGQPQHF.